This TCR beta chain was identified in a study of T cell repertoires in cytomegalovirus infection. Study background: Public TCR beta signatures were indicative of both CMV infection and a matching HLA type.

Findings and caveats of the study: What dominated the ex vivo response were HLA-C-restricted CMV-specific TCR beta clonotypes.

Concerning this clonotype: Antigen unknown. At one boundary the junction diverges from the germline segment, which might be a read error.

TCRdb re-called the reads through MiXCR, storing one row per CDR3 protein. The table records fewer than 700,000 distinct CDR3 sequences, roughly 26% of them present only once. What was sequenced was CD8+ T cells from PBMCs. This clonotype originated in a human donor in good health (CMV status not recorded). Some clones in this sample may be carry-over from other donors' samples.

CDR3 DNA: TGTGTCAGCAGGTCAGGGGGCTACACCTTC. Amino acids: CVSRSGGYTF. The chain employs TRBV6-6 and TRBJ1-2, with D possibly matching TRBD1 (5 bases). Germline CDR1 MNHNY, CDR2 SVGAGI (reference sequence). The CDR3 runs to 10 residues.